This T cell receptor beta chain was recorded in a study of radiation and T cells in renal cell carcinoma. Points on this clone: Its antigen is not identified.

Assay used: immunoSEQ multiplex PCR; TCRdb lists only in-frame clones, some missing. The data show approximately 150,000 clones, about 87% seen once. V lost 7 bases to trimming and J lost 8 bases; unmatched junction nucleotides: 10. The germline V gene has CDR1 ENHRY and CDR2 SYGVKD. The CDR3 runs 14 residues. Noted time point: baseline pretreatment blood. This sample's treatment: 15 Gy SBRT to primary tumor, nephrectomy 4 weeks later. Serial blood draws occurred at baseline and 2 and 4 weeks post-SBRT. General study points: In blood, top tumor clones expanded by 2 weeks, shrinking by 4.

The sequence was obtained from a woman in her 70s with renal cell carcinoma. The starting material was blood, obtained from a patient whose treatment included radiotherapy and nephrectomy. The chain couples TRBV10-3 to TRBJ1-2; TRBD1 matches at 10 bases. CDR3 loop: CAITQTGGAYGYTF. The CDR3 DNA reads as TGTGCCATCACCCAGACAGGGGGCGCATACGGCTACACCTTC.